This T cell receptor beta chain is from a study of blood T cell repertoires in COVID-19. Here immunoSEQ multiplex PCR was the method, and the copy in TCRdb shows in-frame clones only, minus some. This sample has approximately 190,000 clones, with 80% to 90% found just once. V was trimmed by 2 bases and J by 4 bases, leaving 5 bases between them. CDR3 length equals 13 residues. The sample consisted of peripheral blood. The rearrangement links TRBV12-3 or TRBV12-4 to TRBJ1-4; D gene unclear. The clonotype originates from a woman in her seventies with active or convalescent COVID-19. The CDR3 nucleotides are TGTGCCAGCAGTTTATGGCTTAATGAAAAACTGTTTTTT. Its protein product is CASSLWLNEKLFF.